Given below is one T cell receptor (beta chain) in context. The sample comes from a study of shared clonotypes between healthy human individuals. The overall study: CD4 naive cells filled three plates per donor, CD4 memory three, CD8 naive two and CD8 memory one.

Assay: immunoSEQ multiplex PCR; the TCRdb copy retains only in-frame clones and omits some. The sample lists 2 million to 2.5 million clones, approximately 96% seen once, with around 0.13% in the top ten. From germline, CDR1 is SGDLS and CDR2 YYNGEE. CDR3 size: 16 residues. V lost 3 bases to trimming and J lost 3 bases; unmatched junction nucleotides: 3. The specimen sequenced was naive CD4+ T cells sorted from blood. Subset here: CD45RA+ positively selected. This sequence was found in a man between 18 and 29 years old in good health. The chain links TRBV9 to TRBJ2-1, with 13 bases that match TRBD2. The CDR3 is CASSAGLAGFYNEQFF. CDR3 sequence (DNA): TGTGCCAGCAGCGCGGGACTAGCGGGATTCTACAATGAGCAGTTCTTC.